The 5 T cell receptor beta chains presented below share a single source sample, sequenced in a study of chemoradiotherapy in HPV16-positive cancers (dated by TCRdb to between 2021 and 2023). The library was produced with the immunoSEQ multiplex PCR assay. Sourced from immuneACCESS, this table was stored by TCRdb with only in-frame sequences that have V and J called. A share of the clones is absent; for the studies checked, an unresolved V gene accounts for under half, and the remainder has no known explanation. Present in this sample are about 6,500 clones, roughly 90% of which were seen just once. The ten largest clones represent 1.5% to 2% of the sample. The material sequenced was blood, taken from a patient who underwent chemoradiotherapy. The receptor set was obtained from a human donor with HPV-associated anogenital cancer.

The CDR3 spells CASSPRGGDWLGYGYTF. Here the CDR3 DNA reads TGTGCCAGCAGCCCAAGGGGCGGGGATTGGCTTGGCTATGGCTACACCTTC. The chain joins TRBV7-2 to TRBJ1-2; tentatively, D is TRBD1 (5 bases). Germline V lookup: CDR1 SGHTA, CDR2 FQGNSA. CDR3 length equals 17 residues. V was shortened by 5 bases and J by 4 bases, with 23 bases between the two germline ends.

The chain couples TRBV9 to TRBJ2-3, with TRBD1 matching over 8 bases. This CDR3 has 13 residues. J gave up 5 bases and V 5 bases, and 4 bases lay outside the gene matches. The germline V gene encodes CDR1 SGDLS and CDR2 YYNGEE. The CDR3 is CASSLTGGDTQYF. CDR3 DNA sequence: TGTGCCAGCAGTCTTACAGGGGGAGATACGCAGTATTTT.

The CDR3, as DNA: TGTGCCAGCAGCCCAAGTGCAGGGTTCAATGAGCAGTTCTTC. Protein: CASSPSAGFNEQFF. The V gene is TRBV7-2, the J gene TRBJ2-1; perhaps TRBD1 as D (5 bases). The CDR3 runs to 14 residues. V dropped 5 bases and J dropped 6 bases, with 14 bases sitting between them. Germline-derived CDR1 and CDR2 are SGHTA and FQGNSA.

This clone was counted a single time. This chain uses TRBV29-1 with TRBJ1-2; maybe TRBD1 (5 bases). CDR1 is SQVTM, CDR2 ANQGSEA, per germline. V lost 4 bases, J lost 2 bases, and 20 bases lay in between. This CDR3 spans 16 amino acids. Written as DNA, the CDR3 is TGCAGCGTTGTCGGAGACCAGGGCCGCGTCAACTATGGCTACACCTTC. The encoded protein is CSVVGDQGRVNYGYTF. Full variable domain (missing parts from reference TRBV29-1 and TRBJ1-2): SAVISQKPSRDICQRGTSLTIQCQVDSQVTMMFWYRQQPGQSLTLIATANQGSEATYESGFVIDKFPISRPNLTFSTLTVSNMSPEDSSIYLCSVVGDQGRVNYGYTFGSGTRLTVV.

This clone was seen a few times. V is TRBV15 and J is TRBJ1-5; 8 bases map to TRBD1. The junction had 14 bases not matched to a gene; V was cut back by 0 bases and J by 1 base. CDR1 and CDR2 (germline): LNHNV, YYDKDF (reference sequence). This CDR3 is 20 amino acids long. CDR3 sequence reads: CATSRDPVGQGAGSNQPQHF. Written as DNA, the CDR3 is TGTGCCACCAGCAGAGATCCAGTGGGTCAGGGGGCGGGGAGCAATCAGCCCCAGCATTTT.